This T cell receptor beta chain was found in a study of blood T cells in healthy people across ages. Healthy Caucasian individuals from Russia aged about 6 to 100 were enrolled as donors. Peripheral blood samples of 9 to 10 milliliters were drawn from each donor. PCR was performed a second time for about 7 to 11 cycles using a sample-barcoded 5' primer and a J-beta primer mix. Paired-end reads containing CDR3 totaled no fewer than 2.5 million for each sample. MiXCR was run by TCRdb on the 5' RACE reads, yielding one entry per CDR3 protein. This table has some 730,000 distinct CDR3 sequences, 22% appearing once. The TCR was taken from a man aged 65 to 85 in good health. The sample comprised blood.

This CDR3 is CASSLVVSETYEQYF. The CDR3 nucleotides read TGCGCCAGCAGCCTGGTCGTCAGTGAGACCTACGAGCAGTACTTC. The rearrangement joins TRBV5-1 to TRBJ2-7; D not resolved. The V end was cut by 4 bases, the J end by 2 bases, with 16 bases between. This CDR3 is 15 amino acids long. Per germline, CDR1 SGHRS and CDR2 YFSETQ. Full variable domain (outside the CDR3, taken from reference TRBV5-1 and TRBJ2-7): KAGVTQTPRYLIKTRGQQVTLSCSPISGHRSVSWYQQTPGQGLQFLFEYFSETQRNKGNFPGRFSGRQFSNSRSEMNVSTLELGDSALYLCASSLVVSETYEQYFGPGTRLTVT.